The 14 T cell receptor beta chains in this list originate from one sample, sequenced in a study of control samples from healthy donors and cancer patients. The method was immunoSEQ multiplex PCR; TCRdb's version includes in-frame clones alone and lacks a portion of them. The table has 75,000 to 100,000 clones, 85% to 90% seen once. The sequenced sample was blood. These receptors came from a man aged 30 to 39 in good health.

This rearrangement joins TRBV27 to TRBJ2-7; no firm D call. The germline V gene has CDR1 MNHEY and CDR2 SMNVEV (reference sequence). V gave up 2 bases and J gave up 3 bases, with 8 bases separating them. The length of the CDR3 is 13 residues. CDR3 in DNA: TGTGCCAGCAGTTTAGGGCCAAGCTACGAGCAGTACTTC. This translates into CASSLGPSYEQYF.

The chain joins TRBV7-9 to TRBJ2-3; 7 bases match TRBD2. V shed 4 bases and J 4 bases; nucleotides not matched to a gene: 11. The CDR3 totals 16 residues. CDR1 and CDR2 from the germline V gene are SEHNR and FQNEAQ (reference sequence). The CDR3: CASSYVGTGGPDTQYF. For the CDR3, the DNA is TGTGCCAGCAGCTATGTTGGGACGGGAGGCCCAGATACGCAGTATTTT.

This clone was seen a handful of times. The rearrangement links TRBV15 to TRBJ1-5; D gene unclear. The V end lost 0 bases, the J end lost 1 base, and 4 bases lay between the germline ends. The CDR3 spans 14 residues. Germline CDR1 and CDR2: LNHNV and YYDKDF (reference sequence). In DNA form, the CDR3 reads TGTGCCACCAGCAGAGATCTAAGCAATCAGCCCCAGCATTTT. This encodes CATSRDLSNQPQHF.

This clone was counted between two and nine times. The CDR3 sequence is CASSPQPGGGGELFF. In nucleotides, the CDR3 is TGCGCCAGCAGTCCTCAGCCAGGCGGGGGAGGGGAGCTGTTTTTT. V and J are TRBV4-1 and TRBJ2-2, with 7 bases identical to TRBD2. This CDR3 spans 15 amino acids. Germline assignment: CDR1 MGHRA and CDR2 YSYEKL. The ends lost 6 bases at V and 8 bases at J; junction bases unmatched: 12.

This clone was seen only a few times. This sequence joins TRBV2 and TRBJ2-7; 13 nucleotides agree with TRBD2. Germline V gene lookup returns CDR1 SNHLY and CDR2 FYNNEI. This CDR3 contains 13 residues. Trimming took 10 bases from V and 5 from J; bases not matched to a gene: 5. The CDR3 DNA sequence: TGTGCCACAGGGACTAGCGGGAAAAACGAGCAGTACTTC. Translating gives CATGTSGKNEQYF.

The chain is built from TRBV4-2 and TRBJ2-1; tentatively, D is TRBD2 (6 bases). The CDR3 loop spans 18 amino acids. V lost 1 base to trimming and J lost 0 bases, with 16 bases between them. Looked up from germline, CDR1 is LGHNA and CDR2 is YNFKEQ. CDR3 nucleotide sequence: TGTGCCAGCAGCCAAGGTGGGAGGCGGAGATACTCCTACAATGAGCAGTTCTTC. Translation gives CASSQGGRRRYSYNEQFF.

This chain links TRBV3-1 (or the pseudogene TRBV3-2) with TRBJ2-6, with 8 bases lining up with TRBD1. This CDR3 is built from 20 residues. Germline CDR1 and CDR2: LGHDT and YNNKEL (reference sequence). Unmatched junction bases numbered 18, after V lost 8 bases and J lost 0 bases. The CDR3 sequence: CASSTTVGTGKLSGANVLTF. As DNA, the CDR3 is TGTGCCAGCTCAACAACCGTGGGGACAGGCAAGCTCTCTGGGGCCAACGTCCTGACTTTC.

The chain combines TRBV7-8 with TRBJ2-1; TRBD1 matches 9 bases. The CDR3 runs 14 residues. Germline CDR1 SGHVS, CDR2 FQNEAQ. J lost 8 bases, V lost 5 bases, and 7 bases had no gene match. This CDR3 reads CASSNGQGNYEQFF. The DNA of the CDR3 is TGTGCCAGCAGCAACGGACAGGGGAACTATGAGCAGTTCTTC.

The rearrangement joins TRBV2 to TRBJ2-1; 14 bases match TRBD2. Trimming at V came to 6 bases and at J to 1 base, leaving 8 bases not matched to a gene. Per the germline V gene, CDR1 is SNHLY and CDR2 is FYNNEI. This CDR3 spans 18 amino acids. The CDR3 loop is CASRRGTSGSPSYNEQFF. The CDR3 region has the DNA TGTGCCAGCAGACGCGGGACTAGCGGGAGCCCATCCTACAATGAGCAGTTCTTC.

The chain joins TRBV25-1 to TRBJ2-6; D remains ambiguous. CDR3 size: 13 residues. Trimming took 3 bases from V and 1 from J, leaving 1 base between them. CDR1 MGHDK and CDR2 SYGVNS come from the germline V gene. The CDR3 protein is CASSESGANVLTF. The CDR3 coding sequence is TGTGCCAGCAGTGAGTCTGGGGCCAACGTCCTGACTTTC. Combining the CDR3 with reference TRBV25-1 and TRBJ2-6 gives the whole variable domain EADIYQTPRYLVIGTGKKITLECSQTMGHDKMYWYQQDPGMELHLIHYSYGVNSTEKGDLSSESTVSRIRTEHFPLTLESARPSHTSQYLCASSESGANVLTFGAGSRLTVL.

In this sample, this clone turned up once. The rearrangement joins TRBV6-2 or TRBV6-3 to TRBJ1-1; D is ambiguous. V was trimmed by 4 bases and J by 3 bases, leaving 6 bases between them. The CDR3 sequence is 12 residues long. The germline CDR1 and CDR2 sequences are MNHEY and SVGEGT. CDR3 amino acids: CASSFWDTEAFF. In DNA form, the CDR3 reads TGTGCCAGCAGTTTTTGGGACACTGAAGCTTTCTTT.

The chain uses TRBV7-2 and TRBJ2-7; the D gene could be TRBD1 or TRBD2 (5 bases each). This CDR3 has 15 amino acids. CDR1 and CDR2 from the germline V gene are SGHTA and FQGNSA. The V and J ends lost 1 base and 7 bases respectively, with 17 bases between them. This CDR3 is CASSLVTGTAGEQYF. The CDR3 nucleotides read TGTGCCAGCAGCTTAGTTACGGGGACCGCCGGAGAGCAGTACTTC.

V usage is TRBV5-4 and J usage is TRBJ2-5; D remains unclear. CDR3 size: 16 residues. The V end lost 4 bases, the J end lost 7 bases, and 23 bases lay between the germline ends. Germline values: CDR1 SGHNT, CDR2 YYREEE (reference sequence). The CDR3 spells CASSNPGLAPQMTQYF. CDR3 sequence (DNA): TGTGCCAGCAGCAATCCGGGCTTAGCCCCGCAAATGACCCAGTACTTC.

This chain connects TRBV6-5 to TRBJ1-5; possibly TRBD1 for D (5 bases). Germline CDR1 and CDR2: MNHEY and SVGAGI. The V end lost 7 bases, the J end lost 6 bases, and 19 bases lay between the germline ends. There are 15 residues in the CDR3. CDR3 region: CASTPDIRGSQPQHF. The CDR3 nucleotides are TGTGCCAGCACCCCTGATATACGGGGCAGTCAGCCCCAGCATTTT.